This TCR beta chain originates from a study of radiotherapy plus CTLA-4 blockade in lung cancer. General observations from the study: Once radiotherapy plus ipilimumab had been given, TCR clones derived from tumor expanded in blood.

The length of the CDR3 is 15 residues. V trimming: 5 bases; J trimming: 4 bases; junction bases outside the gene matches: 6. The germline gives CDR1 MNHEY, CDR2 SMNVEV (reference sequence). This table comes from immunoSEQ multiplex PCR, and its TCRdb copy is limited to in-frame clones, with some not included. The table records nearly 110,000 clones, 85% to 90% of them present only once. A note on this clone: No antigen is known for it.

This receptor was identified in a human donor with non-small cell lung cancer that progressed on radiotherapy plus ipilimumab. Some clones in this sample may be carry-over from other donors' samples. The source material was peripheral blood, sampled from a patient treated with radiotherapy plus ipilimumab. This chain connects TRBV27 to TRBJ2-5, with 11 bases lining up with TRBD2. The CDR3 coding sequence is TGTGCCAGCAGTCGAGTTGGACTAGCGGGAGAGACCCAGTACTTC. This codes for CASSRVGLAGETQYF.